The clone carrying this T cell receptor (beta chain) has only a few counts. Its antigen is undetermined. The gene symbols are mouse symbols. With the read ending 1 residue before the CDR3 end, the germline J gene is used to fill in that end. Other DNA sequences from this sample encode an identical CDR3 as well. Some clones are missing from TCRdb's copy, which holds only in-frame ones; the method was immunoSEQ multiplex PCR. The sample carries about 5,000 clones, approximately 36% recorded once. The data stem from a study of tissue T cells after allogeneic stem cell transplantation. Study findings and constraints: TCR repertoires tracked anatomic similarity, regardless of disease or transplant status.

Time point in this sample: mouse harvest day 14 after allogeneic transplant. Each mouse received 10^7 T-cell-depleted marrow cells plus 10^6 splenic CD5+ T cells by tail vein. The CDR3 length is 12 residues. Between the trimmed V and J ends, which lost 2 bases and 5 bases, there was a span of 6 bases. Germline-derived CDR1 and CDR2 are KGHPV and FQNQEV (reference sequence). This clonotype was obtained from a female BALB/c mouse given C57BL/6 T cells with graft-versus-host disease after an allogeneic hematopoietic cell transplant. Sample: gut tissue. The rearrangement uses TRBV26 and TRBJ1-1, with D perhaps matching TRBD1 (5 bases). The sequenced part of the CDR3 DNA is TGTGCCAGCAGTCTGGGGGGGACAGAAGTCTTC. Translation gives CASSLGGTEVF. The whole CDR3 reads CASSLGGTEVFF. The full variable domain, completed using reference TRBV26 and TRBJ1-1, is NSKVIQTPRYLVKGQGQKAKMRCIPEKGHPVVFWYQQNKNNEFKFLINFQNQEVLQQIDMTEKRFSAECPSNSPCSLEIQSSEAGDSALYLCASSLGGTEVFFGKGTRLTVV.